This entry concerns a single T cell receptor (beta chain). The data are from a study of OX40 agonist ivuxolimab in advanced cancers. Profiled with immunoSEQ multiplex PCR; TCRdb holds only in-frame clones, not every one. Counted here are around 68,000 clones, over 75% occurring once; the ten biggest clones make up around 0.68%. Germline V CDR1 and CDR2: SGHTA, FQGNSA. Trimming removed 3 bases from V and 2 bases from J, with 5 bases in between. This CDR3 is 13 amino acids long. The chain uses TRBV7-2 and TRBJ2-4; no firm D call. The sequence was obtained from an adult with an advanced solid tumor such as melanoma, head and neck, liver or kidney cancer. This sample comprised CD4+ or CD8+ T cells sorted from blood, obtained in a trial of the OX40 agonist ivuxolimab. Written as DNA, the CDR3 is TGTGCCAGCAGCTTGCAGTCCAAAAACATTCAGTACTTC. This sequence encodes CASSLQSKNIQYF.